The following is a T cell receptor beta chain sequence with its context. The antigen remains undetermined. V trimming: 6 bases; J trimming: 0 bases; junction bases outside the gene matches: 2. The CDR3 runs to 14 residues. Germline CDR1 and CDR2: LGHDT and YNNKEL (reference sequence). This sample was included in a study of T cells in tumors after PD-1 blockade. Study-level information: Excluded were patients with checkpoint blockade, immunosuppressants, or radiotherapy or other anti-cancer therapy within 4 weeks. A subset received ongoing vismodegib 150 mg daily alongside anti-PD-1 therapy. Either cemiplimab 350 mg every 2 weeks or pembrolizumab 200 mg every 3 weeks was given. Study-wide findings and caveats: Peripheral recruitment is suggested, as some novel exhausted tumor clones were in pre-treatment blood.

Profiling relied on immunoSEQ multiplex PCR, and the TCRdb table lists in-frame clones only, not all of them. The profile shows 55,000 to 65,000 clones, about 82% of them singletons. Specimen: PBMCs, collected before anti-PD-1 treatment. The receptor was isolated from a human donor with basal cell carcinoma. The chain carries TRBV3-1 (or the pseudogene TRBV3-2) and TRBJ1-3; 7 bases are a match to TRBD1. The CDR3 region has the DNA TGTGCCAGCAGACAGGGGCGCTCTGGAAACACCATATATTTT. It specifies CASRQGRSGNTIYF.